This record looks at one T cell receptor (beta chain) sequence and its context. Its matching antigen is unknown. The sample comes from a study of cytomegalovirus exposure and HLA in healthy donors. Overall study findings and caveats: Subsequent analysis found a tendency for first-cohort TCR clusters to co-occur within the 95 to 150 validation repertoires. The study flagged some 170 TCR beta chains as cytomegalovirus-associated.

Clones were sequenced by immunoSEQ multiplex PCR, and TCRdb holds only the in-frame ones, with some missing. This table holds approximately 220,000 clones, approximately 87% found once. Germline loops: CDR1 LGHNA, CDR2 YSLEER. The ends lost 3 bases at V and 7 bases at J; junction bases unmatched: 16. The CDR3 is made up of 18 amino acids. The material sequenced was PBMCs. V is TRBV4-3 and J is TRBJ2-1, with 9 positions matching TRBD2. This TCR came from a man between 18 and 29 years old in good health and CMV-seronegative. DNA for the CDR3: TGCGCCAGCAGCCAGAACCATGTTGCGGGAGGGCAACTGAATGAGCAGTTCTTC. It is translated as CASSQNHVAGGQLNEQFF.